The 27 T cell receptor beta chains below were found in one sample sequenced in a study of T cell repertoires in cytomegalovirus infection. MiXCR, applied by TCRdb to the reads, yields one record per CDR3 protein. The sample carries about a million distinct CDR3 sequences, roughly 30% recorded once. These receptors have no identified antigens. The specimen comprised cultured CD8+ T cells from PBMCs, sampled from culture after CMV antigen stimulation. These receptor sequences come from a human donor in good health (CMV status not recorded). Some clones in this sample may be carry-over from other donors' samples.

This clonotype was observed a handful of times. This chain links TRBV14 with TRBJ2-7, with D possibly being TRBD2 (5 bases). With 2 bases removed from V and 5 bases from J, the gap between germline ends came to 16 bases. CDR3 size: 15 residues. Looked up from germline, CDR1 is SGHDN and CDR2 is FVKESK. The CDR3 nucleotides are TGTGCCAGCAGCCAATACGAGGGTTATCCCGACGAGCAGTACTTC. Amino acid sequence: CASSQYEGYPDEQYF.

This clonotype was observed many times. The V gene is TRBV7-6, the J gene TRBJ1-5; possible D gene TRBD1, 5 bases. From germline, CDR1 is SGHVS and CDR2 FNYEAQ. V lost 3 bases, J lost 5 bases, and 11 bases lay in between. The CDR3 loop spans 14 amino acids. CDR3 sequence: CASSLGQGDQPQHF. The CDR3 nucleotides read TGTGCCAGCAGCTTGGGTCAGGGTGATCAGCCCCAGCATTTT.

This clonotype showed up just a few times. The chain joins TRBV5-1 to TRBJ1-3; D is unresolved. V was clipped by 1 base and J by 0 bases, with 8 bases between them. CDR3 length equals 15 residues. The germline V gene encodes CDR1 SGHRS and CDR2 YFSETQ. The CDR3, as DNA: TGCGCCAGCAGCTTGTCGGAGAGCTCTGGAAACACCATATATTTT. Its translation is CASSLSESSGNTIYF.

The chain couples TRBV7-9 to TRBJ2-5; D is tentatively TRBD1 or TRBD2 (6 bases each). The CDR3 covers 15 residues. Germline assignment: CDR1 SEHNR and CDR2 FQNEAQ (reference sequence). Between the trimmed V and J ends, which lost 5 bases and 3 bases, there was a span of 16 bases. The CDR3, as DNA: TGTGCCAGCAGCGTAGAGGGGGGAACCAAAGAGACCCAGTACTTC. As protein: CASSVEGGTKETQYF.

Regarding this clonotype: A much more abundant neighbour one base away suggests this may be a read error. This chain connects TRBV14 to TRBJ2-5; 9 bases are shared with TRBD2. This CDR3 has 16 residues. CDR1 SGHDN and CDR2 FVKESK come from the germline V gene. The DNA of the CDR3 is TGTGTCAGCAGCCAGTATCCGGGACTAGCCCAAGAGACCCAGTACTTC. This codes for CVSSQYPGLAQETQYF.

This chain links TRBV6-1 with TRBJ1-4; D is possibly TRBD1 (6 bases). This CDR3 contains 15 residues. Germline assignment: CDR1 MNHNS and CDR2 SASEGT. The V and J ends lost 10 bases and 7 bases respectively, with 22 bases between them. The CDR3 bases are TGTGCCAACACTCTCTTGATACGGGGGCGTGAAAAACTGTTTTTT. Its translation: CANTLLIRGREKLFF.

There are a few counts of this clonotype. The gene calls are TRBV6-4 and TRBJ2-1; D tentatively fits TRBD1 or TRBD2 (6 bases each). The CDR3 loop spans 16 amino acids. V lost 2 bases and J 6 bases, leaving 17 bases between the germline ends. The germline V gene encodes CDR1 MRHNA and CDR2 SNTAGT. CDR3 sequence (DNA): TGTGCCAGCAGTGACATGACGGGGGCATTGTTCAATGAGCAGTTCTTC. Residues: CASSDMTGALFNEQFF.

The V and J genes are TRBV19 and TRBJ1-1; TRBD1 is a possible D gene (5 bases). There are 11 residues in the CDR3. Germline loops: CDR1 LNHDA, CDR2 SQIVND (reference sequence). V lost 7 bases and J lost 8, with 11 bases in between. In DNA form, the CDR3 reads TGTGCCAGTACTCTTGGGGCAGAAGCTTTCTTT. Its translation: CASTLGAEAFF.

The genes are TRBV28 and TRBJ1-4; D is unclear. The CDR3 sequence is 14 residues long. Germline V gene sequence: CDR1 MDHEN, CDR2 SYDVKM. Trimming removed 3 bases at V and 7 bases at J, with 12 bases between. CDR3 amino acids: CASSLWGESEKLFF. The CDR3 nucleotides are TGTGCCAGCAGTTTGTGGGGAGAGAGTGAAAAACTGTTTTTT.

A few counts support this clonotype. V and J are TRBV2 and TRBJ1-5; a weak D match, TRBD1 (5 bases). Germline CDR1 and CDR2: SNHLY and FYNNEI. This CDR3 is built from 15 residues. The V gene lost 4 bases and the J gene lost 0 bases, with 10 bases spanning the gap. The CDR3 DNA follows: TGTGCCAGCAGTGGCCGCAGGGATAGCAATCAGCCCCAGCATTTT. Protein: CASSGRRDSNQPQHF.

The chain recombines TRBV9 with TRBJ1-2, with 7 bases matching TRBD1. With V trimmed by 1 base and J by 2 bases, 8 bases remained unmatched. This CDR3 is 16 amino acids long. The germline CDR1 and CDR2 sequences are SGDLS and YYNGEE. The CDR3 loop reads CASSVTTGAINYGYTF. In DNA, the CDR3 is TGTGCCAGCAGCGTAACCACAGGGGCGATCAACTATGGCTACACCTTC.

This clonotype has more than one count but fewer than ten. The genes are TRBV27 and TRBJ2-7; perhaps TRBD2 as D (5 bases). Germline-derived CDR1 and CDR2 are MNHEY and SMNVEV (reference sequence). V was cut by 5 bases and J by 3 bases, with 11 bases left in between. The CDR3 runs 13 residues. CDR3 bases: TGTGCCAGCAGTAACGGACTTGACTACGAGCAGTACTTC. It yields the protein CASSNGLDYEQYF.

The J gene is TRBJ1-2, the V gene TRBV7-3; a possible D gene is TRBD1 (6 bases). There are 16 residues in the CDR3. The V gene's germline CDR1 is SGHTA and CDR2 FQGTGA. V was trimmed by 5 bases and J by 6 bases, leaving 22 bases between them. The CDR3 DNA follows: TGTGCCAGCAGCCAAGTGACAGGAAACCATCCGGATGGCTACACCTTC. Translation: CASSQVTGNHPDGYTF.

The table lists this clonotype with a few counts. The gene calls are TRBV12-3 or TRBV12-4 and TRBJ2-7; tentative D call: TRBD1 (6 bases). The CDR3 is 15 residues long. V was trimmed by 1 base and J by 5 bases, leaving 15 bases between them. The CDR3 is CASSLGGPGVHEQYF. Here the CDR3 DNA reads TGTGCCAGCAGTTTAGGCGGGCCAGGGGTCCACGAGCAGTACTTC.

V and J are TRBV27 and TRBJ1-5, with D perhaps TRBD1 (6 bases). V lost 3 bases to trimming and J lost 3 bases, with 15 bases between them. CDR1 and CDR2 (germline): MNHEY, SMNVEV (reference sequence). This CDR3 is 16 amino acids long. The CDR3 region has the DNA TGTGCCAGCAGTTTGACGGGGGCCCCCTACAATCAGCCCCAGCATTTT. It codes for CASSLTGAPYNQPQHF.

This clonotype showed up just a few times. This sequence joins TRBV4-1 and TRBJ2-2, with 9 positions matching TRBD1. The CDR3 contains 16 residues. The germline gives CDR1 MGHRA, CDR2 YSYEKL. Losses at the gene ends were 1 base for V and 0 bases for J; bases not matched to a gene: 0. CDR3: CASSQGQGANTGELFF. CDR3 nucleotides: TGCGCCAGCAGCCAAGGACAGGGGGCGAACACCGGGGAGCTGTTTTTT.

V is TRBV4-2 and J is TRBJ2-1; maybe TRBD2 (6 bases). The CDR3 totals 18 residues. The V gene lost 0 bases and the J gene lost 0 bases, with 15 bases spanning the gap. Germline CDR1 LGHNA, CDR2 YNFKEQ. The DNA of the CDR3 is TGTGCCAGCAGCCAAGATCAAGACGGGGGAAGCTCCTACAATGAGCAGTTCTTC. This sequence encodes CASSQDQDGGSSYNEQFF.

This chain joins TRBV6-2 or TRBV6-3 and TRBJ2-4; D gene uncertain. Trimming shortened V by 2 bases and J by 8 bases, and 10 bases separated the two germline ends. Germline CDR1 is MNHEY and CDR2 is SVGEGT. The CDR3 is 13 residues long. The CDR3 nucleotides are TGTGCCAGCAGTTACGGAATATTGGACATTCAGTACTTC. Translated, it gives CASSYGILDIQYF.

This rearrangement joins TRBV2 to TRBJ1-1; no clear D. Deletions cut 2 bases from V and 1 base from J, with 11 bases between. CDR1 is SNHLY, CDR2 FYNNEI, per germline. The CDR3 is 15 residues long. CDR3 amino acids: CASSEWQDPNTEAFF. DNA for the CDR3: TGTGCCAGCAGTGAATGGCAGGATCCGAACACTGAAGCTTTCTTT.

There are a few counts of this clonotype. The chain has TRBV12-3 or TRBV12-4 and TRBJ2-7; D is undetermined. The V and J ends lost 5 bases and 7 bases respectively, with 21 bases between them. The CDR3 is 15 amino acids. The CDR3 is CASSPIPGPEGEQYF. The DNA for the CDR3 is TGTGCCAGCAGTCCCATACCGGGCCCCGAAGGGGAGCAGTACTTC.

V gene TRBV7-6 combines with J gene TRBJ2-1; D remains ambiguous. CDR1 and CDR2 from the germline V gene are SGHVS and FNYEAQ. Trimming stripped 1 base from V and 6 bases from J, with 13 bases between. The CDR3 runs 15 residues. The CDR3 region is CASSLVQIVGNEQFF. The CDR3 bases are TGTGCCAGCAGCTTAGTCCAGATCGTTGGCAATGAGCAGTTCTTC.

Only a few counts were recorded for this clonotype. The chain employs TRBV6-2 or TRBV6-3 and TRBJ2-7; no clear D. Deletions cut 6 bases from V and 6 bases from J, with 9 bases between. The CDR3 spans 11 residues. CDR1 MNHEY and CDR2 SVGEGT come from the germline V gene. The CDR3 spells CASRLFGEQYF. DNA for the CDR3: TGTGCCAGCAGACTATTTGGCGAGCAGTACTTC.

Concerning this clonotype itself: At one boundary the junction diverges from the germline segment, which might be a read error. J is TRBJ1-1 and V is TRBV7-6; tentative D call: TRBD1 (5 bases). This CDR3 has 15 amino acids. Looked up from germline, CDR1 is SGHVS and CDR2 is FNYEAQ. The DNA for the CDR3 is TGTACCAGCAGCTTAGGGGAGGGAGGGAACACTGAAGCTTTCTTT. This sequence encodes CTSSLGEGGNTEAFF.

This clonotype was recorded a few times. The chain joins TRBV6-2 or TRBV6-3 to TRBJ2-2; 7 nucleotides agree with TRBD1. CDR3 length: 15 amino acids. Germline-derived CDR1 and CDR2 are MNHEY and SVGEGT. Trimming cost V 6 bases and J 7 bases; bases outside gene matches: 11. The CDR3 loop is CASRPFDRVDGELFF. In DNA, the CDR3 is TGTGCCAGCAGACCCTTCGACAGGGTTGACGGGGAGCTGTTTTTT.

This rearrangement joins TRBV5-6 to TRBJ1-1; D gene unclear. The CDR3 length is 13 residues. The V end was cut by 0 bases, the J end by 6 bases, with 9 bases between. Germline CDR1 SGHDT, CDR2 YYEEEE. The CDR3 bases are TGTGCCAGCAGCTTGGAAGTGGTCCCTGAAGCTTTCTTT. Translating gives CASSLEVVPEAFF.

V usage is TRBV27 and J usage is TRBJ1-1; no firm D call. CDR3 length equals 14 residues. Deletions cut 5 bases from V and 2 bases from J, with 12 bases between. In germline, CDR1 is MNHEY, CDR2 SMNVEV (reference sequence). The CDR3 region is CASSPVGFNTEAFF. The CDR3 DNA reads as TGTGCCAGCAGTCCCGTAGGGTTTAACACTGAAGCTTTCTTT.

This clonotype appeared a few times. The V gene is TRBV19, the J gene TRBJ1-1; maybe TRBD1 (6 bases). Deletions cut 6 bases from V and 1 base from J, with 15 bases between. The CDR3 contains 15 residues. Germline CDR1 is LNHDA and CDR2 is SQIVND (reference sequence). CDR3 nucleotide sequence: TGTGCCAGTAGGCTGGGGGCACTCGGGAACACTGAAGCTTTCTTT. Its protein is CASRLGALGNTEAFF.